This T cell receptor (beta chain) is from a study of regulatory T cells in long-lasting Graves disease. Study observations and caveats: Persistent disease showed a preference for TRBV28, TRBJ1-2 and TRBJ2-5. TCR diversity was lower in persistent Graves' patients than in newly diagnosed ones.

The CDR3 length is 12 residues. Trimming took off 1 base at V and 5 bases at J, with 4 bases between the two ends. Germline V gene data show CDR1 as KGHSH and CDR2 as LQKENI. This clonotype was recorded at least ten times. Antigen specificity is unknown. Libraries of TCR beta came from iRepertoire HTBI primers plus Arm-PCR of CDR3 regions. TCRdb ran MiXCR on the multiplex PCR reads and lists one entry per CDR3 protein. The sample carries some 250,000 distinct CDR3 sequences, just over 20% recorded once. As for time point: newly diagnosed GD, antithyroid drugs for less than 3 months. The TCR library was made from RNA that had been extracted from PBMCs in TRIzol.

The chain has TRBV18 and TRBJ2-3; D is uncertain. The input for sequencing was peripheral blood mononuclear cells (PBMCs), taken at new diagnosis, from a patient treated with antithyroid drugs. The TCR originated in a female donor with Graves disease. CDR3 region: CASSPQGDTQYF. The CDR3 DNA follows: TGTGCCAGCTCACCACAAGGAGATACGCAGTATTTT.